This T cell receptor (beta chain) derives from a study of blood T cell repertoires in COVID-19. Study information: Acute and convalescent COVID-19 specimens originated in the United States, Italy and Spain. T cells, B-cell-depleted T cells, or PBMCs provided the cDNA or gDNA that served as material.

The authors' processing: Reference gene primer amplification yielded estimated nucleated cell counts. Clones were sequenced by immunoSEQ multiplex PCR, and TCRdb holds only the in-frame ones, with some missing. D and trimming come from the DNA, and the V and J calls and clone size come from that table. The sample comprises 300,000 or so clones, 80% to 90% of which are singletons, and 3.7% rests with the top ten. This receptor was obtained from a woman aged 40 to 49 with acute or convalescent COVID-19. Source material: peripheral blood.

The CDR3 bases are TGTGCCAGTAGGACAAACAGGGGATTATCCTATGGCTACACCTTC. It translates to CASRTNRGLSYGYTF. The rearrangement uses TRBV19 and TRBJ1-2; 7 nucleotides match TRBD1. V was clipped by 6 bases and J by 4 bases; unmatched bases: 11. This CDR3 has 15 residues. Looked up from germline, CDR1 is LNHDA and CDR2 is SQIVND (reference sequence).